Below, one T cell receptor (beta chain) is given with its context. V gave up 5 bases and J gave up 0 bases, with 13 bases separating them. Germline-derived CDR1 and CDR2 are MNHEY and SVGEGT. This CDR3 contains 16 residues. With a J-beta primer mix and a sample-barcoded 5' primer, a second PCR ran roughly 6 to 11 cycles. One entry per CDR3 protein, called by TCRdb with MiXCR from the 5' RACE reads. Here the sample spans around 500,000 distinct CDR3 sequences, about 25% being singletons. This entry belongs to a study of blood T cells in healthy people across ages. This sample also appeared in a second study, on T cells of mothers and their children. As reported in that work: A second PCR was performed with the M1S primer. This primer added sample barcodes and 2-4 random nucleotides.

The TCR originated in a boy aged 2-9 years in good health. The rearrangement links TRBV6-2 or TRBV6-3 to TRBJ1-4, with no clear D. The sequencing input was blood. Written as DNA, the CDR3 is TGTGCCAGCAGTGGTCTCCGGACGACAACTAATGAAAAACTGTTTTTT. This translates into CASSGLRTTTNEKLFF.